The 4 T cell receptor beta chains given below trace back to one sample, sequenced in a study of read filtering for tumor transcriptome and immune sequencing. This library used roughly 0.4 ug RNA and molecular barcoded adaptors spanning alpha/delta and beta/gamma chains. TCRdb itself ran the reads through MiXCR, one entry per CDR3 protein. The sample comprises tens of thousands of distinct CDR3 sequences, around 20% of which are singletons, and about a sixth rests with the top ten. Source material: a population of CD138-negative cells sorted from bone marrow. These receptors were collected from a donor at least 40 years old with multiple myeloma.

At least ten counts were recorded for this clonotype. The chain links TRBV6-6 to TRBJ2-1, with D possibly TRBD2 on 7 matching bases. This CDR3 contains 14 residues. Germline V lookup: CDR1 MNHNY, CDR2 SVGAGI (reference sequence). Trimming shortened V by 4 bases and J by 7 bases, and 14 bases separated the two germline ends. The CDR3 nucleotides read TGTGCCAGCAGTTTAGGGGGGGATTGGAATGAGCAGTTCTTC. Protein sequence: CASSLGGDWNEQFF.

Concerning this clonotype itself: Only one base separates this from a far larger clonotype, so it likely reflects a read error. V gene TRBV6-5 combines with J gene TRBJ2-2; D is ambiguous. Germline V gene lookup returns CDR1 MNHEY and CDR2 SVGAGI. The CDR3 loop spans 14 amino acids. V was shortened by 2 bases and J by 6 bases, with 10 bases between the two germline ends. CDR3 region: CASSYIQASGELFF. Written as DNA, the CDR3 is TGTGCCAGCAGTTACATCCAGGCGTCCGGGGAGCTGTTTTTT.

This chain links TRBV27 with TRBJ2-3; TRBD2 matches 9 bases. With V trimmed by 3 bases and J by 3 bases, 4 bases remained unmatched. CDR3 length: 15 amino acids. In germline, CDR1 is MNHEY, CDR2 SMNVEV (reference sequence). The CDR3 is CASSFGGRGTDTQYF. Here the CDR3 DNA reads TGTGCCAGCAGTTTTGGCGGGAGGGGGACAGATACGCAGTATTTT.

In its sample, this clonotype was seen many times. V and J are TRBV28 and TRBJ2-1, with D uncertain. This CDR3 region has 12 residues. V dropped 4 bases and J dropped 9 bases, with 10 bases sitting between them. Germline lookup yields CDR1 MDHEN and CDR2 SYDVKM. CDR3 DNA sequence: TGTGCCAGCAGTTCTCGAGTAATTGAGCAGTTCTTC. Translated: CASSSRVIEQFF.